This is a list of T cell receptor beta chains from one sample in a study of T-cell reconstitution after alpha-beta-depleted transplantation in children. TCRdb re-called the PCR reads through MiXCR, storing one row per CDR3 protein. Counted here are around 300,000 distinct CDR3 sequences, around 10% occurring once; the ten biggest clones make up roughly a quarter. This material consisted of peripheral blood, taken 180 days after TCRalphabeta/CD19-depleted stem cell transplant. Every receptor here comes from a male patient between 2 and 10 years old who had a stem cell transplant for chronic granulomatous disease, so the T cells may come from the graft donor. Both conserved end residues are part of each CDR3. The D gene is left open where the match is weak. Clone size appears in some rows only: once, few, many, or a class for an expanded clone.

CDR3 DNA	CDR3 protein	CDR3 length	D gene	V gene	J gene	clone size
TGCGCCAGCAGCCCATCGGGAGCGGGGGGGTTCGCAGATACGCAGTATTTT	CASSPSGAGGFADTQYF	17	TRBD2	TRBV4-3	TRBJ2-3	many
TGTGCCAGCAGTTTATGGGTGGACGACGATCAGCCCCAGCATTTT	CASSLWVDDDQPQHF	15	-	TRBV28	TRBJ1-5	many
TGTGCCAGCAGCACGACTCGCGGCCTTGAGCAGTACTTC	CASSTTRGLEQYF	13	-	TRBV7-2	TRBJ2-7	many
TGTGCCACCAGTGATTGGAGCGGGACAGATACGCAGTATTTT	CATSDWSGTDTQYF	14	-	TRBV24-1	TRBJ2-3	many
TGCGCCAGCAGTGGGGGGACAGGGTTATATCAGCCCCAGCATTTT	CASSGGTGLYQPQHF	15	TRBD1	TRBV23-1	TRBJ1-5	-
TGCGCCAGCAGCCCGGTTAGCGGTCCTTCCTACAATGAGCAGTTCTTC	CASSPVSGPSYNEQFF	16	-	TRBV5-1	TRBJ2-1	many
TGTGCCAGCAGCCGAGGGACTAGCCTGTCCAATGAGCAGTTCTTC	CASSRGTSLSNEQFF	15	TRBD2	TRBV27	TRBJ2-1	many
TGCAGTGCTAGAGATTGGAGACCGGGACTAGCGGGAGGGCAAAATGAGCAGTTCTTC	CSARDWRPGLAGGQNEQFF	19	TRBD2	TRBV20-1	TRBJ2-1	many
TGTGCCAGCAGCTTCGTGGGTCTGGAGCAGTTCTTC	CASSFVGLEQFF	12	-	TRBV7-8	TRBJ2-1	many
TGTGCCAGCAGTTACGGGGCAGCACCACCGAACACCGGGGAGCTGTTTTTT	CASSYGAAPPNTGELFF	17	-	TRBV6-5	TRBJ2-2	many
TGCAGTGCCCTACACGGACGTCTTTCTGTCGGGGAGCTGTTTTTT	CSALHGRLSVGELFF	15	-	TRBV20-1	TRBJ2-2	many
TGCAGTGCTCGGGACAGGGGCGCCTACGAGCAGTACTTC	CSARDRGAYEQYF	13	TRBD1	TRBV20-1	TRBJ2-7	many
TGCGCCAGCAGTCAAGCAACCGGGACGCCGAACTACAATGAGCAGTTCTTC	CASSQATGTPNYNEQFF	17	-	TRBV23-1	TRBJ2-1	many
TGTGCCAGCAGTTTCCCCGGGGGGACTTCCCCCACGGGGGAGCTGTTTTTT	CASSFPGGTSPTGELFF	17	TRBD2	TRBV28	TRBJ2-2	many
TGTGCCAGCGGTGGGGGATTTGATAGCAATCAGCCCCAGCATTTT	CASGGGFDSNQPQHF	15	-	TRBV28	TRBJ1-5	many
TGTGCCAGCAGCCCTTACCAGGGGGCGACCCAGCATTTT	CASSPYQGATQHF	13	TRBD1	TRBV7-2	TRBJ1-5	many
TGTGCCAGCAGTTCCGGGGCCTGGGAATACGAGCAGTACTTC	CASSSGAWEYEQYF	14	-	TRBV27	TRBJ2-7	many
TGTGCCAGCAATAATGGGGGTGCTCTAGGCTATGGCTACACCTTC	CASNNGGALGYGYTF	15	-	TRBV2	TRBJ1-2	few
TGTGCCAGCAGCACCGGGACAGGGATGGTCGCTGAAGCTTTCTTT	CASSTGTGMVAEAFF	15	TRBD1	TRBV28	TRBJ1-1	many
TGTGCCAGCAGTAACCCGGGACAAAAGAATTCACCCCTCCACTTT	CASSNPGQKNSPLHF	15	-	TRBV6-5	TRBJ1-6	many
TGTGCCAGCAGCTTGAACAGGGGGCTCACCTACAATGAGCAGTTCTTC	CASSLNRGLTYNEQFF	16	TRBD1	TRBV7-9	TRBJ2-1	many
TGTGCCAGTAGTATAATCGCAGGGATTGAGACCCAGTACTTC	CASSIIAGIETQYF	14	-	TRBV19	TRBJ2-5	-
TGCAGTGCTAGAGTAAATATAAGGTCGGGTGAGCAGTACTTC	CSARVNIRSGEQYF	14	-	TRBV20-1	TRBJ2-7	many
TGCAGTGCCGTGACTAGCGGCACAGATACGCAGTATTTT	CSAVTSGTDTQYF	13	TRBD2	TRBV20-1	TRBJ2-3	many
TGTGCCAGCTCACCCGGGACTAGCGGGAGGTACGAGCAGTACTTC	CASSPGTSGRYEQYF	15	TRBD2	TRBV18	TRBJ2-7	many
TGTGCCAGCAGCGTACTAGCGGGGAACACCGGGGAGCTGTTTTTT	CASSVLAGNTGELFF	15	TRBD2	TRBV5-5	TRBJ2-2	many
TGTGCCAGCAGTGACCCCTTTAGCGGGAGCGGGGAGACCCAGTACTTC	CASSDPFSGSGETQYF	16	TRBD2	TRBV6-1	TRBJ2-5	-
TGTGCCAGCAGCTTAGGTACCGCGGCCATCCAAGAGACCCAGTACTTC	CASSLGTAAIQETQYF	16	-	TRBV7-6	TRBJ2-5	many
TGTGCCAGCAGCTTCAGGTGGTCCCAGGAGACAGATACGCAGTATTTT	CASSFRWSQETDTQYF	16	-	TRBV7-6	TRBJ2-3	many
TGTGCCAGCAGCTTAGTGCGGTCTAGACAGGGAGTTTCTGGGGCCAACGTCCTGACTTTC	CASSLVRSRQGVSGANVLTF	20	TRBD1	TRBV11-1	TRBJ2-6	-
TGTGCCAGCAGCCCCTCGGGGGCCGAGGCCACAGATACGCAGTATTTT	CASSPSGAEATDTQYF	16	-	TRBV28	TRBJ2-3	many
TGTGCCAGCAGAAGGGCGAACAGGGACTACGAGCAGTACTTC	CASRRANRDYEQYF	14	-	TRBV6-5	TRBJ2-7	many
TGTGCCAGCAGTTGGTATAATCAGCCCCAGCATTTT	CASSWYNQPQHF	12	-	TRBV12-3/TRBV12-4	TRBJ1-5	many
TGCAGCGTCGCACCCAGGCAGAACTATGGCTACACCTTC	CSVAPRQNYGYTF	13	-	TRBV29-1	TRBJ1-2	many
TGTGCCAGCAGCTACAATCCAGGAGTCTACGAGCAGTACTTC	CASSYNPGVYEQYF	14	-	TRBV7-2	TRBJ2-7	many
TGCAGCGTCAGCCGACAGTGGGATGGTAATGAAAAACTGTTTTTT	CSVSRQWDGNEKLFF	15	-	TRBV29-1	TRBJ1-4	many
TGTGCCAGCAGCTTGAGGGTCTTAGCGGGAGTTACAGATACGCAGTATTTT	CASSLRVLAGVTDTQYF	17	TRBD2	TRBV5-4	TRBJ2-3	-
TGTGCCAGCAGTTTTAATAGGGGGCACACTGAAGCTTTCTTT	CASSFNRGHTEAFF	14	TRBD1	TRBV12-3/TRBV12-4	TRBJ1-1	many
TGCAGTGCTAGATCCCCAAGCGGGAGCGGGGGGACCCTTCTCCAAGAGACCCAGTACTTC	CSARSPSGSGGTLLQETQYF	20	TRBD2	TRBV20-1	TRBJ2-5	many
TGTGCCAGCAGTTTGGGGCCCCTACGCGATCAGCCCCAGCATTTT	CASSLGPLRDQPQHF	15	-	TRBV11-2	TRBJ1-5	many
TGCGCCAGCAGCTTGCTTGGGACTAGCTACGACGAGCAGTACTTC	CASSLLGTSYDEQYF	15	TRBD2	TRBV5-1	TRBJ2-7	many
TGCAGTGCTCCACAGGTCGGGACAAGATACAATGAGCAGTTCTTC	CSAPQVGTRYNEQFF	15	-	TRBV20-1	TRBJ2-1	few
TGCAGCGTCGACAGGGAATACCAAGAGACCCAGTACTTC	CSVDREYQETQYF	13	TRBD1	TRBV29-1	TRBJ2-5	many
TGTGCCAGCAGTTTGGCCGGGGGGTCGAACAATGAGCAGTTCTTC	CASSLAGGSNNEQFF	15	TRBD2	TRBV12-3/TRBV12-4	TRBJ2-1	-
TGTGCCAGCAGCCTAAGTCCGACAGGGTCAGCCAAAAACATTCAGTACTTC	CASSLSPTGSAKNIQYF	17	TRBD1	TRBV6-1	TRBJ2-4	many
TGCGCCAGCAGCCAAGAACGCTGGCCTCGGGAGACCCAGTACTTC	CASSQERWPRETQYF	15	-	TRBV4-3	TRBJ2-5	many
TGTGCCACCAGTGGTCAGGAGAGCTCCTACGAGCAGTACTTC	CATSGQESSYEQYF	14	-	TRBV15	TRBJ2-7	many
TGCGCCAGCAGCCAAGGGGCAACTAGCGGGAGTCGGCAGTTCTTC	CASSQGATSGSRQFF	15	TRBD2	TRBV4-1	TRBJ2-1	many